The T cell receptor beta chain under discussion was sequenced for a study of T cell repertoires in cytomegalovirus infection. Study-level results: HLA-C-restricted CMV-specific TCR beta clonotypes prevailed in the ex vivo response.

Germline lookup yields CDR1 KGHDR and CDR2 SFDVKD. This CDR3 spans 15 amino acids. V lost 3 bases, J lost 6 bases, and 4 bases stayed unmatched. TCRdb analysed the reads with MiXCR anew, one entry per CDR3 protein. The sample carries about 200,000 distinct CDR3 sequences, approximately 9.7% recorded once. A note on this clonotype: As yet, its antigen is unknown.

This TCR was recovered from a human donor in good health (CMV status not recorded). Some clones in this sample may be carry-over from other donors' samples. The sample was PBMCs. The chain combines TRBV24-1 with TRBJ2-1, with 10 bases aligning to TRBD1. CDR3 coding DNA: TGTGCCACCAGTGATAGGACAGGGGGTTTCAATGAGCAGTTCTTC. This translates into CATSDRTGGFNEQFF.